A single TCR beta chain is shown here with its context. Its cognate antigen has yet to be identified. Base qualities are missing; no much larger clone stands one base away. Genomic DNA was extracted from sorted cells for sequencing of the TCRbeta CDR3 region. The immunoSEQ Assay was used to sequence the TCRbeta CDR3 regions. TCRdb's version of the immuneACCESS table is confined to in-frame rearrangements and falls short of the full clone set. An unresolved V gene accounts for under half of the shortfall where checked; the remainder is of unknown origin. This sample lists over 15,000 clones; approximately 87% were detected once. The leading ten clones occupy about a third of the sample. This sample stems from a study of OX40 agonist ivuxolimab in advanced cancers. General notes on the study: The costimulatory receptor OX40 (CD134) was targeted by ivuxolimab, a fully human IgG2 agonistic monoclonal antibody. Patients were allowed to have had prior anti-PD-1, anti-PD-L1 or anti-CTLA-4 therapy, and approximately 37% of the dose-escalation patients had been treated with checkpoint inhibitors. Peripheral TCRbeta sequencing was intended to test whether TCR sequence diversity was altered and clonal T-cell expansion was caused by ivuxolimab. Among the 52 dose-escalation patients, 19 had hepatocellular carcinoma, about 15 melanoma, 9 renal cell carcinoma and 9 head and neck cancer. Partial responses occurred in three dose-escalation patients: two with cutaneous melanoma and one with hepatocellular carcinoma. The paper covers the monotherapy dose-escalation part of the phase I ivuxolimab trial, which included N of about 56 patients. Intravenous ivuxolimab was administered to patients every 2 weeks at six dose levels: 0.01, 0.1, 0.3, 1.5, 3 and 10 mg/kg. The dose-escalation cohort was roughly 83% male with a mean age of about 60 years, ranging from about 23 to 85. General study outcomes and caveats: Low levels of normalized T-cell clonal expansion were also seen in some nonresponding patients. Antigen specificity was not determined for the clonally expanded peripheral T cells. After ivuxolimab, expanded clones were on average more numerous among CD8+ T cells than among CD4+ T cells. Partial responders in the 0.1-3.0 mg/kg groups had among the lowest normalized peripheral clonal expansion, especially among CD8+ T cells. Clonal expansion of both CD4+ and CD8+ blood T cells was observed from baseline to week 6 at doses 0.1 to 3.0 mg/kg.

V is pared back by 0 bases and J by 2 bases, with 8 bases lying between the germline termini. The CDR3 covers 13 residues, taking in both the cysteine and the phenylalanine. CDR3 DNA only is kept here, 39 bases in frame from base 1. Looking up the germline V gene (reference sequence) yields CDR1 GTSNPN and CDR2 SVGIG. The trial excluded patients who had a history of autoimmune disease or who were on systemic immunosuppression. In every dose cohort, peripheral blood was drawn for TCR sequencing at baseline, cycle 4 day 1, and cycle 7 day 1. The samples were drawn from a first-in-human, open-label, multicenter phase I dose-escalation trial of ivuxolimab. The trial enrolled adults with locally advanced or metastatic head and neck squamous cell, hepatocellular, melanoma or renal cell carcinoma. Before TCR sequencing, CD4+ T cells and CD8+ T cells from peripheral blood were sorted into separate populations.

Recombination connected TRBV30 to TRBJ2-7; confidence is insufficient to name the D gene. The sequencing here drew on CD4+ or CD8+ T cells sorted from blood, taken in a trial of the OX40 agonist ivuxolimab. This receptor was identified in an adult with an advanced solid tumor such as melanoma, head and neck, liver or kidney cancer. The sequence in DNA is TGTGCCTGGAGTGTAGGCAGGCCCTACGAGCAGTACTTC. This sequence encodes CAWSVGRPYEQYF.